This TCR beta chain was sequenced during a study of CD8+CD57+ T cells in acquired aplastic anemia (dated by TCRdb to 2016 to 2019). Notes on the research overall: Extracted DNA from sorted CD4+ and CD8+ cells averaged about 3.4 ug, ranging from roughly 0.17 to 30 ug. CD8+CD57+ expansion was defined as a frequency above the mean frequency observed in healthy subjects. Broad study findings and their caveats: Twenty-nine CD8+ CDR3 sequences were shared between patients and controls but appeared highly expressed in patients and within their immunodominant clones. Patients and healthy controls showed no significant difference in CD8+ Simpson's diversity (P=0.060).

TCR beta VDJ combination and CDR3 sequence profiling used genomic DNA as the template. An Illumina HiSeq 2000 was used for TCR repertoire sequencing. The study's own analysis went as follows. TRBV/TRBJ rearrangement plots, CDR3 size and DJ length profiles, and Simpson's diversity index were used to assess repertoires. The immunodominant clone was defined as the most abundant DNA sequence in deep sequencing data. CDR3 amino acid sequences were screened for sharing across subjects and were compared with published repertoires and the VDJdb database. The public reads were reprocessed in TCRdb via fastp at Q25 and MiXCR, keeping in-frame beta chains. Rows merge per CDR3 protein into single entries with the most common DNA and genes. Clone size and V and J calls follow TCRdb, not the original study. This sample holds under 200,000 distinct CDR3 sequences; around half were observed only once. Clones ranked in the top ten supply under 2% of the sample.

CDR1 and CDR2, per the germline V gene (reference sequence), are SEHNR and FQNEAQ. From cysteine to phenylalanine, the CDR3 is 15 amino acids long. CDR3 DNA only is kept here, 45 bases in frame from base 1. Clipping removes 4 bases from V and 7 bases from J, with 11 as the unmatched junction base count. Flow cytometry had shown CD8+CD57+ cell expansion in the patients selected for sequencing. Every patient had severe acquired aplastic anemia, diagnosed using the International Study of Aplastic Anemia and Agranulocytosis and Camitta criteria. Patients had received no therapy at the time of blood sampling. The study deep-sequenced TCR repertoires of sorted CD4+ and CD8+ blood T cells from severe aplastic anemia patients and healthy subjects. Patients were enrolled in the USA under clinicaltrials.gov protocols 00001620, 01623167, 00001397, 00071045, 00081523 and 00961064. Ficoll-Paque density gradient centrifugation was used to isolate peripheral blood mononuclear cells. Before DNA extraction, CD4+ and CD8+ T cells were sorted by FACS or by magnetic beads.

A single count supports this clonotype. The antigen it binds to is not known. One base away there is no much larger clone; base qualities are not given. One read represents weak support. Recombination linked TRBV7-9 to TRBJ2-7, and 9 junctional nucleotides match TRBD1. The TCR sequence derives from a human donor with aplastic anemia. The sequenced material came from sorted CD4+, CD8+, or CD8+CD57+ T cells (not recorded which) from PBMCs. CDR3 protein: CASSSPGTGRTEQYF. The bases are TGTGCCAGCAGCTCCCCCGGGACAGGGAGAACGGAGCAGTACTTC.